The 14 T cell receptor beta chains in this list originate from one sample, sequenced in a study of T-cell memory formation after mild COVID-19. TCRdb called the 5' RACE reads again in MiXCR, with one record for every CDR3 protein. The sample lists about 180,000 distinct CDR3 sequences, 16% occurring once. The sequenced material came from PBMCs or a T cell subset sorted from them (not recorded which). The receptors were sampled from an adult woman who had mild COVID-19 (a few samples of this study predate the infection). Cell type and time point are not known.

This clonotype was found a few times. The chain couples TRBV15 to TRBJ2-4; the D gene is possibly TRBD2 (6 bases). Germline CDR1 reads LNHNV; CDR2 reads YYDKDF (reference sequence). The CDR3 covers 16 residues. The V and J ends lost 0 bases and 11 bases respectively, with 20 bases between them. The CDR3 nucleotides read TGTGCCACCAGCAGAGATCGCGGGATACCCCTTTTGGTTCAGTACTTC. Residues: CATSRDRGIPLLVQYF.

The rearrangement links TRBV11-2 to TRBJ2-7; D is perhaps TRBD1 (6 bases). V dropped 5 bases and J dropped 1 base, with 18 bases sitting between them. Germline V gives CDR1 SGHAT, CDR2 FQNNGV. This CDR3 region has 16 residues. CDR3 coding DNA: TGTGCCAGCAGCCCATTAATCAGGGGAGAATCCTACGAGCAGTACTTC. As protein: CASSPLIRGESYEQYF.

V gene TRBV30 combines with J gene TRBJ2-3, with 11 bases that match TRBD2. The CDR3 is 14 residues long. The V gene end was trimmed by 4 bases and the J gene end by 6 bases; junction bases not matched to a gene: 6. The V gene's germline CDR1 is GTSNPN and CDR2 SVGIG (reference sequence). CDR3 bases: TGTGCCTGGAACCGACTAGCGGGGTCGGATACGCAGTATTTT. Its translation: CAWNRLAGSDTQYF. Looking up the rest from reference TRBV30 and TRBJ2-3 gives the full variable domain: SQTIHQWPATLVQPVGSPLSLECTVEGTSNPNLYWYRQAAGRGLQLLFYSVGIGQISSEVPQNLSASRPQDRQFILSSKKLLLSDSGFYLCAWNRLAGSDTQYFGPGTRLTVL.

This clonotype was detected only once. The chain uses TRBV7-6 and TRBJ1-4; D gene uncertain. This CDR3 comprises 12 residues. Germline values: CDR1 SGHVS, CDR2 FNYEAQ. V shed 3 bases and J shed 4 bases, with 3 bases lying between them. The CDR3 DNA reads TGTGCCAGCAGCTTCTTTAATGAAAAACTGTTTTTT. Translated, it gives CASSFFNEKLFF.

This clonotype occurred a few times. The chain recombines TRBV9 with TRBJ1-6; D unresolved. With 1 base removed from V and 4 bases from J, the gap between germline ends came to 12 bases. The germline gives CDR1 SGDLS, CDR2 YYNGEE. This CDR3 region has 16 residues. CDR3 amino acids: CASSVTTERYNSPLHF. The DNA of the CDR3 is TGTGCCAGCAGCGTAACTACAGAAAGGTATAATTCACCCCTCCACTTT.

The table lists this clonotype with a few counts. The chain uses TRBV5-1 and TRBJ2-1; 10 bases line up with TRBD1. The germline gives CDR1 SGHRS, CDR2 YFSETQ. The ends lost 0 bases at V and 15 bases at J; junction bases unmatched: 9. CDR3 length equals 14 residues. This CDR3 is CASSLGQGASGSFF. CDR3 coding DNA: TGCGCCAGCAGCTTGGGACAGGGGGCGTCCGGTTCGTTCTTC.

The chain has TRBV9 and TRBJ1-1; maybe TRBD1 (5 bases). The length of the CDR3 is 13 residues. V was cut by 3 bases and J by 2 bases, with 8 bases left in between. Looked up from germline, CDR1 is SGDLS and CDR2 is YYNGEE. Here the CDR3 reads CASSAGHNTEAFF. The CDR3 DNA reads TGTGCCAGCAGCGCCGGACATAACACTGAAGCTTTCTTT.

This clonotype was detected many times. This chain connects TRBV2 to TRBJ2-6, with 9 bases lining up with TRBD1. The CDR3 totals 15 residues. The ends lost 10 bases at V and 2 bases at J; junction bases unmatched: 6. Germline CDR1 SNHLY, CDR2 FYNNEI. CDR3 nucleotide sequence: TGTGCCACCCTCCGGGACAGGGCTGGGGCCAACGTCCTGACTTTC. Amino acids: CATLRDRAGANVLTF.

About this clonotype itself: An end of the junction does not agree with germline; a read error may underlie this. V is TRBV7-8 and J is TRBJ1-5, with TRBD1 matching 8 bases. The CDR3 length is 16 residues. In germline, CDR1 is SGHVS, CDR2 FQNEAQ. The CDR3 sequence: CASSQTGTGLSQHQHF. CDR3 DNA sequence: TGTGCCAGCAGCCAAACCGGGACAGGCCTCAGTCAGCACCAGCATTTT.

The V call is TRBV6-2 or TRBV6-3, the J call TRBJ2-3; D is possibly TRBD2 (6 bases). Trimming removed 0 bases at V and 4 bases at J, with 8 bases between. The CDR3 covers 14 residues. CDR1 and CDR2 (germline): MNHEY, SVGEGT. CDR3 DNA sequence: TGTGCCAGCAGTTACTCGTCTAGCGCAGATACGCAGTATTTT. Amino acid sequence: CASSYSSSADTQYF.

The chain employs TRBV20-1 and TRBJ1-3; TRBD1 matches at 7 bases. CDR1 and CDR2 from the germline V gene are DFQATT and SNEGSKA (reference sequence). With 4 bases clipped from V and 4 bases from J, the junction kept 7 bases outside the gene matches. The CDR3 length is 14 residues. The CDR3 DNA sequence: TGCAGTGCTATGGACAGGACGGGCGGAAACACCATATATTTT. Residues: CSAMDRTGGNTIYF.

Note on this clonotype: An end of the junction does not agree with germline; a read error may underlie this. The rearrangement joins TRBV12-3 or TRBV12-4 to TRBJ1-2; D is unresolved. The CDR3 covers 13 residues. The CDR3 sequence is CASSALPNYGFTF. The CDR3 coding sequence is TGTGCCAGCAGTGCCCTGCCTAACTATGGCTTCACCTTC.

The V call is TRBV2, the J call TRBJ2-3; D is undetermined. CDR3 length equals 14 residues. Trimming took 6 bases from V and 5 from J, leaving 15 bases between them. Germline loops: CDR1 SNHLY, CDR2 FYNNEI. Here the CDR3 DNA reads TGTGCCAGCAGCTCTCCTCAGTTTCGAGATACGCAGTATTTT. Its translation: CASSSPQFRDTQYF.

The chain uses TRBV9 and TRBJ2-3; 11 nucleotides match TRBD2. CDR3 length: 15 amino acids. V lost 2 bases, J lost 3 bases, and 2 bases stayed unmatched. The germline V gene has CDR1 SGDLS and CDR2 YYNGEE. The DNA of the CDR3 is TGTGCCAGCAGCGTTAGCGGGGGGGCAACAGATACGCAGTATTTT. This sequence encodes CASSVSGGATDTQYF.